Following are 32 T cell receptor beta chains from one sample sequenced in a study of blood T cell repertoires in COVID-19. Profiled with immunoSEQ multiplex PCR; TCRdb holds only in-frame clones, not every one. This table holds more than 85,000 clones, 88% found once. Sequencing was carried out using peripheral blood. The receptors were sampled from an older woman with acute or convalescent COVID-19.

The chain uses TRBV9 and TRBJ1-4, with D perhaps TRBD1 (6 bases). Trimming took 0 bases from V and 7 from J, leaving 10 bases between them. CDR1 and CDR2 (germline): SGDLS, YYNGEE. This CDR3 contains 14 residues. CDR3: CASSVAGAGEKLFF. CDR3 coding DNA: TGTGCCAGCAGCGTAGCAGGGGCAGGTGAAAAACTGTTTTTT.

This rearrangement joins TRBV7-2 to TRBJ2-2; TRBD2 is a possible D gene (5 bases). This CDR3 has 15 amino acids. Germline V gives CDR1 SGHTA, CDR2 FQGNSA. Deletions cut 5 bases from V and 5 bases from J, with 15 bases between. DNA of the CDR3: TGTGCCAGCAGCCCGATCTACGGGGAAACCGGGGAGCTGTTTTTT. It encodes CASSPIYGETGELFF.

In nucleotides, the CDR3 is TGTGCCTGGAGTAGACAGACCCCGAACACTGAAGCTTTCTTT. Amino acid sequence: CAWSRQTPNTEAFF. The rearrangement joins TRBV30 to TRBJ1-1; D might be TRBD1 (5 bases). This CDR3 is built from 14 residues. Trimming pared 2 bases from V and 1 base from J, leaving 11 bases between. Germline V CDR1 and CDR2: GTSNPN, SVGIG (reference sequence).

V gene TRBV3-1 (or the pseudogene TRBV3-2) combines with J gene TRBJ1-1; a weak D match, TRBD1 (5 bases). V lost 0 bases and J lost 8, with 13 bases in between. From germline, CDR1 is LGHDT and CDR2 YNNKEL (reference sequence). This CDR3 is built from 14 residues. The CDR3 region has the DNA TGTGCCAGCAGCCAAGATCCATTACGGGGGGAAGCTTTCTTT. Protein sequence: CASSQDPLRGEAFF.

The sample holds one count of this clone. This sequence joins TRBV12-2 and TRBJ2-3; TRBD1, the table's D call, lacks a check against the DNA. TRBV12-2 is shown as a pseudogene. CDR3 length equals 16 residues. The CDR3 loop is CASRLGQVDNTDTQYF. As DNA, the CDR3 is TGTGCAAGTCGCTTAGGTCAGGTCGACAACACAGATACGCAGTATTTT.

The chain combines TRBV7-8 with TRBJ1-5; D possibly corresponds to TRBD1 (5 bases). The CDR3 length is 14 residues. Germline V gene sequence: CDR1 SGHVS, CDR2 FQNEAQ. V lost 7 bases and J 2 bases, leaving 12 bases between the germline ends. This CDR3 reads CASTMGTGNQPQHF. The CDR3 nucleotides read TGTGCCAGCACTATGGGGACTGGCAATCAGCCCCAGCATTTT.

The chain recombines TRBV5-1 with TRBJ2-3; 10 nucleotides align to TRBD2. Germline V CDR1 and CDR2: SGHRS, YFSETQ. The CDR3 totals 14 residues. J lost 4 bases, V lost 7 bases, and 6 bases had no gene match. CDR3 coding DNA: TGCGCCAGCCGGTCTAGCGGGAGTTCAGATACGCAGTATTTT. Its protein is CASRSSGSSDTQYF.

Here the CDR3 DNA reads TGTGCCAGCAGCCAACCTCGCGGGAGTTCGAGGAATGAGCAGTTCTTC. It specifies CASSQPRGSSRNEQFF. The rearrangement links TRBV3-1 (or the pseudogene TRBV3-2) to TRBJ2-1; 7 bases match TRBD2. CDR1 is LGHDT, CDR2 YNNKEL, per germline (reference sequence). The V segment lost 2 bases and the J segment 7 bases; nucleotides outside the gene matches: 11. The CDR3 is 16 residues long.

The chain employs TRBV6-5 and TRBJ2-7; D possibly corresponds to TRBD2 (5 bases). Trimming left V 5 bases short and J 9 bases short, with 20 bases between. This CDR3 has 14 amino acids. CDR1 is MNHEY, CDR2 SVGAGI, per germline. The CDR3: CASSPLSGASRQYV. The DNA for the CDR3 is TGTGCCAGCAGTCCCCTAAGTGGAGCTAGCCGGCAGTACGTC.

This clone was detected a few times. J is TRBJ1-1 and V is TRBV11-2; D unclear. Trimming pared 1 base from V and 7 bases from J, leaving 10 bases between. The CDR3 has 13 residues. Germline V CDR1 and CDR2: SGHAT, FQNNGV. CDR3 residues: CASSLVGRGEAFF. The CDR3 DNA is TGTGCCAGCAGCTTAGTAGGTAGAGGTGAAGCTTTCTTT.

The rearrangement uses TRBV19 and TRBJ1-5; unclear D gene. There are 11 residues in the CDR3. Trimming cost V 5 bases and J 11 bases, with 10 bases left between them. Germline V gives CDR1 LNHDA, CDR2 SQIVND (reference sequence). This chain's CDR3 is CASSFGNTQHF. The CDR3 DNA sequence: TGTGCCAGTAGTTTCGGGAATACCCAGCATTTT. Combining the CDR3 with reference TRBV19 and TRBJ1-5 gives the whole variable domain DGGITQSPKYLFRKEGQNVTLSCEQNLNHDAMYWYRQDPGQGLRLIYYSQIVNDFQKGDIAEGYSVSREKKESFPLTVTSAQKNPTAFYLCASSFGNTQHFGDGTRLSIL.

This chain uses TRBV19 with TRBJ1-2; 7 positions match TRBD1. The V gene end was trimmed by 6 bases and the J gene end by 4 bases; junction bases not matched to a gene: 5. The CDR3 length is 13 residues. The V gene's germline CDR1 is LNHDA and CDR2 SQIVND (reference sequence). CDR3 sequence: CASRQGLSYGYTF. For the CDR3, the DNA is TGTGCCAGTAGACAGGGGTTAAGCTATGGCTACACCTTC.

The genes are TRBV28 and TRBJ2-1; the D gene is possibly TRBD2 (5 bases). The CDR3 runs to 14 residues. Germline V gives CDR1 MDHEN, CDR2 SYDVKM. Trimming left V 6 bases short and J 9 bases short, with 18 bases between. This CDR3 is CASSLGTRDREQFF. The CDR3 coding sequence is TGTGCCAGCAGCCTCGGTACTAGGGATCGTGAGCAGTTCTTC.

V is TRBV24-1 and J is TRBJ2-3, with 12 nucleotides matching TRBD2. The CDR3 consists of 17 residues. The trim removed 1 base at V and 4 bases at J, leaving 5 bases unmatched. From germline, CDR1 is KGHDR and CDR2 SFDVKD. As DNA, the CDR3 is TGTGCCACCAGTGATTTAGTGGCTAGCGGGGGGGCAGATACGCAGTATTTT. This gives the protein CATSDLVASGGADTQYF.

CDR3 bases: TGTGCCACCAGTGATCCGAACCCGACAGGGTCGAATGAGCAGTTCTTC. Amino acids: CATSDPNPTGSNEQFF. This chain links TRBV24-1 with TRBJ2-1; 7 bases are a match to TRBD1. CDR3 length: 16 amino acids. V shed 3 bases, J shed 7 bases, and the junction held 11 bases outside the gene matches. CDR1 and CDR2 (germline): KGHDR, SFDVKD.

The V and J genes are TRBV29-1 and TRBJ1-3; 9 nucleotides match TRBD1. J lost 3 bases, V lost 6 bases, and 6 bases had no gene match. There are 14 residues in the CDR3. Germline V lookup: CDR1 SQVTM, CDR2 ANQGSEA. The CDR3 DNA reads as TGCAGCGTGAACGGGGACAGGGTTGGAAACACCATATATTTT. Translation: CSVNGDRVGNTIYF.

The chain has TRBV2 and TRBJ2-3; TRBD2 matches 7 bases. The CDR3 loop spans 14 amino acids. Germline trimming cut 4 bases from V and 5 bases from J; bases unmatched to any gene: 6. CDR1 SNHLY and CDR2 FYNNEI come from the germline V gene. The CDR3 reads CASSGGSAGDTQYF. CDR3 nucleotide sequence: TGTGCCAGCAGTGGCGGGAGCGCCGGAGATACGCAGTATTTT.

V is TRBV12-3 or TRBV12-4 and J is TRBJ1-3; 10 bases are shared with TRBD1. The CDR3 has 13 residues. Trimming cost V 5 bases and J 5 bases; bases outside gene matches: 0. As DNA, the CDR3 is TGTGCCAGCAGTGACAGGGGGCGAAACACCATATATTTT. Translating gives CASSDRGRNTIYF.

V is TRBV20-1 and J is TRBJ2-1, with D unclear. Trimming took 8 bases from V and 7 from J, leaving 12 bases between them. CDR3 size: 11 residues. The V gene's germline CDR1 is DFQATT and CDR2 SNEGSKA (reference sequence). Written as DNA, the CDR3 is TGCAGTCTCGACTTTGAGAATGAGCAGTTCTTC. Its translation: CSLDFENEQFF.

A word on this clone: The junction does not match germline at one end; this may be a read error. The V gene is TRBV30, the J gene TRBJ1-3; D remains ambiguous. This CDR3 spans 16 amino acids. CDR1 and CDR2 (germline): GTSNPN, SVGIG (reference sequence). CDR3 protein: CAWSKGVGRLGDTIYF. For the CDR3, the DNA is TGTGCCTGGAGTAAGGGAGTCGGGCGCCTTGGAGACACCATATATTTT.

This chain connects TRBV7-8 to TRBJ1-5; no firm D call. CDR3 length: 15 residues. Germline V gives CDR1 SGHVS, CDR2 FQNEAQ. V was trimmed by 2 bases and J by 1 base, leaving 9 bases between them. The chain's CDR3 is CASSLLLTSNQPQHF. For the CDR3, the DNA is TGTGCCAGCAGCTTACTACTCACGAGCAATCAGCCCCAGCATTTT.

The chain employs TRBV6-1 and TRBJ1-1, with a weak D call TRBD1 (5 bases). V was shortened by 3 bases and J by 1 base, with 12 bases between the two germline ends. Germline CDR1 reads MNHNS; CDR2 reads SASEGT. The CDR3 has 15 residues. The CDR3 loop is CASSDQGSPNTEAFF. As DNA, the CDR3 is TGTGCCAGCAGTGACCAGGGCTCCCCGAACACTGAAGCTTTCTTT.

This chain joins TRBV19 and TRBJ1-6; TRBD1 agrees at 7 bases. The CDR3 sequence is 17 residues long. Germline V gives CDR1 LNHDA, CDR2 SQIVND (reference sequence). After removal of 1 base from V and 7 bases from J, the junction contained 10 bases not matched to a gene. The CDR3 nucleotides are TGTGCCAGTAGTATAGTTTCCAGCTCACAGGGGAATTCACCCCTCCACTTT. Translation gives CASSIVSSSQGNSPLHF.

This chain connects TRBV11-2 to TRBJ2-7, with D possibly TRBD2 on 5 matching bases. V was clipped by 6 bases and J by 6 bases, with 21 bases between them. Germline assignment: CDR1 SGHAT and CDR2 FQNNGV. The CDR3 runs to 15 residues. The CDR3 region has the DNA TGTGCCAGCAGTTCTGGAATTAGCGCGAACCGCGAGCAGTACTTC. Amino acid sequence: CASSSGISANREQYF. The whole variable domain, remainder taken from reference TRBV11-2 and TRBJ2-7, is EAGVAQSPRYKIIEKRQSVAFWCNPISGHATLYWYQQILGQGPKLLIQFQNNGVVDDSQLPKDRFSAERLKGVDSTLKIQPAKLEDSAVYLCASSSGISANREQYFGPGTRLTVT.

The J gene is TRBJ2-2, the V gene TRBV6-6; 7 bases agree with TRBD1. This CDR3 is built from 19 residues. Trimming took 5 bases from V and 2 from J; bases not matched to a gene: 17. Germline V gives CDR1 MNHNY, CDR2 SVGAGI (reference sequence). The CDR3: CASSLPLPPGQINTGELFF. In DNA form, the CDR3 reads TGTGCCAGCAGTCTTCCCCTTCCTCCGGGACAGATAAACACCGGGGAGCTGTTTTTT.

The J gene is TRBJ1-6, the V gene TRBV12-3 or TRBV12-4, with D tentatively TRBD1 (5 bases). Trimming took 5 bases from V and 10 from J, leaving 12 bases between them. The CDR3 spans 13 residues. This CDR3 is CASSTNRFSPLHF. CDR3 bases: TGTGCCAGCAGTACTAACAGGTTCTCACCCCTCCACTTT.

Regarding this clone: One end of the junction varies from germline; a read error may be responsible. CDR3: CAWSVLGTGFENF. DNA of the CDR3: TGTGCCTGGAGTGTACTCGGGACAGGGTTTGAGAACTTC. The chain uses TRBV30 and TRBJ2-7; TRBD1 matches at 9 bases. The CDR3 is 13 residues long. Germline V lookup: CDR1 GTSNPN, CDR2 SVGIG (reference sequence).

The DNA for the CDR3 is TGTGCCAGCAGCTTACAGGTTTCGAAGACTGAAGCTTTCTTT. This translates into CASSLQVSKTEAFF. V gene TRBV7-2 combines with J gene TRBJ1-1; D uncertain. V shed 2 bases and J shed 5 bases, with 12 bases lying between them. Germline lookup yields CDR1 SGHTA and CDR2 FQGNSA. The CDR3 has 14 amino acids.

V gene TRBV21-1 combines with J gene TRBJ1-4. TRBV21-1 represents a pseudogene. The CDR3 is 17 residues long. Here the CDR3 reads CASSPAKGGSSGEKLFF. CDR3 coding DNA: TGTGCCAGCAGTCCAGCAAAGGGAGGGAGTAGTGGTGAAAAACTGTTTTTT.

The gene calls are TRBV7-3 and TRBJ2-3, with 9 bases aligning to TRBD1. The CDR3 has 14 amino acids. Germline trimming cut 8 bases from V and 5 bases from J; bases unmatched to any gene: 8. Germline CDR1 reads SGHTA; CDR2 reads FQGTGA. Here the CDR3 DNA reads TGTGCCAGCGGGGTACAGGGGGCTAAAGATACGCAGTATTTT. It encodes CASGVQGAKDTQYF.

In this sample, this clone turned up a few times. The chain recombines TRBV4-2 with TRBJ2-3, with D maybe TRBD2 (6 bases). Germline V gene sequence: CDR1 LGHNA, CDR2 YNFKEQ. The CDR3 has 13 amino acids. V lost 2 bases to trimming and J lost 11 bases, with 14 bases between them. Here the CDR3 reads CASSQSGDSQQYF. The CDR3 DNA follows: TGTGCCAGCAGCCAATCTGGGGACTCCCAGCAGTATTTT.

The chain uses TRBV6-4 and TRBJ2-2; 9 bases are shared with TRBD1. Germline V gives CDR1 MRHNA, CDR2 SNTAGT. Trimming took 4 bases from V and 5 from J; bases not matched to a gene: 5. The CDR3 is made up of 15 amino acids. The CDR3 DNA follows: TGTGCCAGCAGTGTCACAGGGGGCTTTACCGGGGAGCTGTTTTTT. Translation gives CASSVTGGFTGELFF.